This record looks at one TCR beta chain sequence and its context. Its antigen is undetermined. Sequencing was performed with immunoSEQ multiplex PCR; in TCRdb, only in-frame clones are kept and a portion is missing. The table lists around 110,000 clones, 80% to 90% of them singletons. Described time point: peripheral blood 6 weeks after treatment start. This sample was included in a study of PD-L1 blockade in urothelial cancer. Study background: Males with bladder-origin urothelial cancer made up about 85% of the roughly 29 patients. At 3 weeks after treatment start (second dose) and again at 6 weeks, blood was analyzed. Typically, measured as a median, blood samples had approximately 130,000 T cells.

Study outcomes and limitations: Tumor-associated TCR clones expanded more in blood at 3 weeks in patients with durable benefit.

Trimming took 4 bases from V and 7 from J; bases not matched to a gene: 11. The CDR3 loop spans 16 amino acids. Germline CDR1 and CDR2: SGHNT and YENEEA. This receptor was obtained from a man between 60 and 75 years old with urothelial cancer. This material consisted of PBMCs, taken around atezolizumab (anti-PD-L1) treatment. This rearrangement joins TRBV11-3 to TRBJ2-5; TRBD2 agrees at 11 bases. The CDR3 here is CASSSRLAGKQVTQYF. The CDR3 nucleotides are TGTGCCAGCAGCTCCCGACTAGCGGGGAAACAGGTGACCCAGTACTTC. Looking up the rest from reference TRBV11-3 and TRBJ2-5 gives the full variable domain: EAGVVQSPRYKIIEKKQPVAFWCNPISGHNTLYWYLQNLGQGPELLIRYENEEAVDDSQLPKDRFSAERLKGVDSTLKIQPAELGDSAVYLCASSSRLAGKQVTQYFGPGTRLLVL.